One and the same sample provided the 26 T cell receptor beta chains below, sequenced in a study of cytomegalovirus exposure and HLA in healthy donors. Primers: 60 Vbeta forward and 13 Jbeta reverse. Generated by immunoSEQ multiplex PCR, the TCRdb table keeps only in-frame clones and is missing some. The sample has 100,000 or so clones, 60% to 80% seen once. The sample consisted of PBMCs. The receptors come from a human donor in good health.

The rearrangement links TRBV11-2 to TRBJ1-1; a weak D match, TRBD1 (6 bases). Per the germline V gene, CDR1 is SGHAT and CDR2 is FQNNGV. The CDR3 runs 15 residues. The ends were cut back, 3 bases at V and 1 base at J, with 12 bases in the middle. The CDR3 nucleotides are TGTGCCAGCAGCTTCCCAGGGGCGAGGAACACTGAAGCTTTCTTT. Translation gives CASSFPGARNTEAFF.

This clone was detected a few times. J is TRBJ1-5 and V is TRBV4-2, with D unresolved. The CDR3 contains 15 residues. Per germline, CDR1 LGHNA and CDR2 YNFKEQ. V was cut by 4 bases and J by 3 bases, with 13 bases left in between. The CDR3 DNA reads as TGTGCCAGCAGCCGAGCGTTGGCAGACAATCAGCCCCAGCATTTT. It is translated as CASSRALADNQPQHF.

In its sample, this clone was seen a few times. V usage is TRBV5-1 and J usage is TRBJ2-1, with TRBD2 matching over 8 bases. CDR3 length equals 15 residues. Germline assignment: CDR1 SGHRS and CDR2 YFSETQ. J gave up 8 bases and V 2 bases, and 9 bases lay outside the gene matches. CDR3 DNA sequence: TGCGCCAGCAGCTTCGACGGGAGGGCCTCATATGAGCAGTTCTTC. It specifies CASSFDGRASYEQFF.

The V call is TRBV27, the J call TRBJ2-2; 7 nucleotides line up with TRBD1. Per the germline V gene, CDR1 is MNHEY and CDR2 is SMNVEV (reference sequence). This CDR3 contains 19 residues. V lost 3 bases, J lost 6 bases, and 19 bases stayed unmatched. The CDR3 DNA sequence: TGTGCCAGCAGTTTGCGAACCGATCGACAGGGCGTTTACCCCGGGGAGCTGTTTTTT. Its protein is CASSLRTDRQGVYPGELFF.

A few counts support this clone. V gene TRBV9 combines with J gene TRBJ1-1; D gene ambiguous. CDR3 length: 13 amino acids. V was clipped by 4 bases and J by 0 bases, with 7 bases between them. The V gene's germline CDR1 is SGDLS and CDR2 YYNGEE. DNA of the CDR3: TGTGCCAGCAGCCCTCGGTTGAACACTGAAGCTTTCTTT. Amino acid sequence: CASSPRLNTEAFF.

This clone was counted between two and nine times. This sequence joins TRBV6-4 and TRBJ2-7; 9 bases line up with TRBD2. CDR1 and CDR2 from the germline V gene are MRHNA and SNTAGT. The junction had 1 base not matched to a gene; V was cut back by 0 bases and J by 1 base. This CDR3 is built from 15 residues. The CDR3 DNA sequence: TGTGCCAGCAGTGACTCGCGGGGGGGGTCCTACGAGCAGTACTTC. Protein: CASSDSRGGSYEQYF.

CDR3 sequence: CASSYIAENPGELFF. DNA for the CDR3: TGTGCCAGCAGCTATATAGCGGAGAATCCCGGGGAGCTGTTTTTT. V and J are TRBV7-6 and TRBJ2-2, with D perhaps TRBD2 (6 bases). This CDR3 has 15 residues. The V gene lost 4 bases and the J gene lost 6 bases, with 15 bases spanning the gap. CDR1 and CDR2 from the germline V gene are SGHVS and FNYEAQ.

The chain combines TRBV11-2 with TRBJ2-1; 15 bases match TRBD2. CDR1 is SGHAT and CDR2 is FQNNGV in the germline V gene. J was trimmed by 8 bases and V by 6 bases; bases with no gene match: 5. This CDR3 region has 15 residues. CDR3 sequence: CASRGTSGGWDEQFF. The DNA of the CDR3 is TGTGCCAGCAGGGGGACTAGCGGGGGGTGGGATGAGCAGTTCTTC.

The V call is TRBV7-9, the J call TRBJ2-7, with 9 positions matching TRBD1. With 2 bases clipped from V and 7 bases from J, the junction kept 15 bases outside the gene matches. This CDR3 comprises 17 residues. CDR1 is SEHNR and CDR2 is FQNEAQ in the germline V gene (reference sequence). The CDR3: CASSLSGTGSGRGEQYF. DNA for the CDR3: TGTGCCAGCAGCTTATCGGGGACAGGGTCGGGGCGAGGGGAGCAGTACTTC.

V gene TRBV28 combines with J gene TRBJ1-6; D may be TRBD1 (6 bases). Trimming removed 5 bases from V and 7 bases from J, with 12 bases in between. The germline V gene encodes CDR1 MDHEN and CDR2 SYDVKM. The CDR3 sequence is 14 residues long. The CDR3 nucleotides read TGTGCCAGCAGTACCCCCGGACAGAATTCACCCCTCCACTTT. This translates into CASSTPGQNSPLHF.

V gene TRBV14 combines with J gene TRBJ2-1, with TRBD2 matching over 13 bases. The V gene end was trimmed by 7 bases and the J gene end by 8 bases; junction bases not matched to a gene: 8. Germline V gene lookup returns CDR1 SGHDN and CDR2 FVKESK. This CDR3 has 15 amino acids. Here the CDR3 DNA reads TGTGCCAGCACCCGCGGACTAGCGGGAGTGGATGAGCAGTTCTTC. It specifies CASTRGLAGVDEQFF.

The chain carries TRBV28 and TRBJ2-5; D gene ambiguous. The CDR3 extends over 11 amino acids. Germline V gene lookup returns CDR1 MDHEN and CDR2 SYDVKM. V shed 4 bases and J shed 9 bases, with 9 bases lying between them. CDR3 residues: CASSSSPAQYF. DNA of the CDR3: TGTGCCAGCAGTTCCTCTCCCGCCCAGTACTTC.

The rearrangement joins TRBV6-5 to TRBJ1-1; 7 bases agree with TRBD1. This CDR3 is built from 14 residues. Germline loops: CDR1 MNHEY, CDR2 SVGAGI. V was pared by 5 bases and J by 3 bases, with 6 bases of the junction left unmatched. The chain's CDR3 is CASSTGQVHTEAFF. In DNA form, the CDR3 reads TGTGCCAGCAGTACCGGACAGGTCCACACTGAAGCTTTCTTT.

This clone was detected once. V gene TRBV27 combines with J gene TRBJ1-2; D is ambiguous. This CDR3 has 15 residues. Germline V gives CDR1 MNHEY, CDR2 SMNVEV (reference sequence). V was pared by 6 bases and J by 4 bases, with 18 bases between. The DNA of the CDR3 is TGTGCCAGCAGCTCCTACCTGGCAGGACTCTATGGCTACACCTTC. Protein sequence: CASSSYLAGLYGYTF.

This chain joins TRBV30 and TRBJ2-1, with 16 positions matching TRBD2. Germline trimming cut 2 bases from V and 9 bases from J; bases unmatched to any gene: 4. This CDR3 is built from 15 residues. From germline, CDR1 is GTSNPN and CDR2 SVGIG (reference sequence). The CDR3 coding sequence is TGTGCCTGGAGTTGGGGACTAGCGGGAGGGGGTGAGCAGTTCTTC. Protein: CAWSWGLAGGGEQFF.

Regarding this clone: Distinct nucleotide sequences in the sample also encode this CDR3. The CDR3 DNA reads as TGTGCCAGCCAACGGAGAGGACAGGGGGGGAAGAACACTGAAGCTTTCTTT. Translating it yields CASQRRGQGGKNTEAFF. This chain links TRBV2 with TRBJ1-1; TRBD1 matches at 10 bases. Germline loops: CDR1 SNHLY, CDR2 FYNNEI. The CDR3 has 17 residues. With V trimmed by 8 bases and J by 1 base, 13 bases remained unmatched.

The chain is built from TRBV29-1 and TRBJ1-5; TRBD1 might be the D (5 bases). V was trimmed by 6 bases and J by 4 bases, leaving 13 bases between them. The germline V gene has CDR1 SQVTM and CDR2 ANQGSEA. This CDR3 region has 13 residues. The CDR3 region has the DNA TGCAGCGTGGGGCAAGTGGGGAATCAGCCCCAGCATTTT. The encoded protein is CSVGQVGNQPQHF.

Concerning this clone: At one end the junction does not follow the germline gene, possibly because of a read error. The gene calls are TRBV20-1 and TRBJ1-2; possible D gene TRBD1, 6 bases. The CDR3 sequence is 11 residues long. The germline CDR1 and CDR2 sequences are DFQATT and SNEGSKA (reference sequence). Here the CDR3 reads CSARDTPLEIF. CDR3 nucleotide sequence: TGCAGTGCTCGGGACACTCCTCTGGAGATCTTC.

This clone has just a few counts. The genes are TRBV5-6 and TRBJ1-3; TRBD1 aligns across 8 bases. With 0 bases clipped from V and 2 bases from J, the junction kept 4 bases outside the gene matches. CDR3 length equals 16 residues. Germline loops: CDR1 SGHDT, CDR2 YYEEEE. The CDR3 loop reads CASSLVTGGAGNTIYF. CDR3 nucleotide sequence: TGTGCCAGCAGCTTGGTCACAGGGGGTGCTGGAAACACCATATATTTT.

V is TRBV7-9 and J is TRBJ1-2, with 7 nucleotides matching TRBD1. The CDR3 has 12 amino acids. Germline assignment: CDR1 SEHNR and CDR2 FQNEAQ (reference sequence). J was trimmed by 6 bases and V by 3 bases; bases with no gene match: 1. As DNA, the CDR3 is TGTGCCAGCAGCTTTACAGGGGATGGCTACACCTTC. It yields the protein CASSFTGDGYTF.

This chain joins TRBV18 and TRBJ1-5; 7 bases line up with TRBD1. V lost 5 bases to trimming and J lost 2 bases; unmatched junction nucleotides: 6. The germline CDR1 and CDR2 sequences are KGHSH and LQKENI. The CDR3 loop spans 15 amino acids. In DNA, the CDR3 is TGTGCCAGCTCATCCTTTGGGACAGGCAATCAGCCCCAGCATTTT. It specifies CASSSFGTGNQPQHF.

The J gene is TRBJ2-7, the V gene TRBV4-2, with D uncertain. There are 17 residues in the CDR3. The germline V gene encodes CDR1 LGHNA and CDR2 YNFKEQ. V gave up 0 bases and J gave up 2 bases, with 17 bases separating them. The CDR3 DNA sequence: TGTGCCAGCAGCCAAGATTTGGTCGGGTGGTCCACCTACGAGCAGTACTTC. The encoded protein is CASSQDLVGWSTYEQYF.

The V call is TRBV4-2, the J call TRBJ2-2, with 8 bases aligning to TRBD2. CDR1 is LGHNA and CDR2 is YNFKEQ in the germline V gene. V was clipped by 5 bases and J by 4 bases; unmatched bases: 15. This CDR3 region has 18 residues. In DNA form, the CDR3 reads TGTGCCAGCAGCTCCAGCGGGGGCTACGGGGGTGGCACCGGGGAGCTGTTTTTT. Amino acid sequence: CASSSSGGYGGGTGELFF.

This chain uses TRBV2 with TRBJ1-1, with 10 nucleotides matching TRBD1. Looked up from germline, CDR1 is SNHLY and CDR2 is FYNNEI. The CDR3 length is 14 residues. Trimming took 6 bases from V and 0 from J; bases not matched to a gene: 1. CDR3 region: CASRDRGVNTEAFF. CDR3 in DNA: TGTGCCAGCAGGGACAGGGGGGTGAACACTGAAGCTTTCTTT.

The chain couples TRBV2 to TRBJ1-1, with 10 bases fitting TRBD1. The CDR3 extends over 13 amino acids. The germline gives CDR1 SNHLY, CDR2 FYNNEI. V lost 8 bases, J lost 6 bases, and 6 bases stayed unmatched. CDR3 in DNA: TGTGCCAGCCACCGGGACAGGGGCGCTGAAGCTTTCTTT. Translation: CASHRDRGAEAFF.

V usage is TRBV6-5 and J usage is TRBJ1-1; possibly TRBD1 for D (6 bases). The CDR3 runs to 14 residues. Trimming took 8 bases from V and 0 from J, leaving 13 bases between them. The germline gives CDR1 MNHEY, CDR2 SVGAGI. The CDR3 protein is CASRGGGVNTEAFF. CDR3 coding DNA: TGTGCCAGCCGCGGGGGCGGGGTGAACACTGAAGCTTTCTTT.